This TCR beta chain was documented in a study of blood T cell repertoires in COVID-19. The germline V gene encodes CDR1 SGHDN and CDR2 FVKESK. Trimming cost V 2 bases and J 6 bases; bases outside gene matches: 8. This CDR3 region has 17 residues. Profiling relied on immunoSEQ multiplex PCR, and the TCRdb table lists in-frame clones only, not all of them. Of roughly 480,000 clones listed, 89% are singletons. This chain uses TRBV14 with TRBJ2-1; 12 bases align to TRBD2. Source material: peripheral blood. The sequence derives from a man younger than 30 with COVID-19, enrolled during active disease. In nucleotides, the CDR3 is TGTGCCAGCAGCCAATGGTTACTAGCGGGAGGAGGCAATGAGCAGTTCTTC. Translating it yields CASSQWLLAGGGNEQFF.